This T cell receptor (beta chain) was obtained from a study of blood T cell repertoires in COVID-19. In the study overall: Sources were T cells, B-cell-depleted T cells, or PBMCs; the material itself was cDNA or gDNA.

Patients at the Seattle site were enrolled during active infection and followed longitudinally. The CDR3 spans 17 residues. The germline CDR1 and CDR2 sequences are SGHTA and FQGNSA. Trimming cost V 3 bases and J 7 bases; bases outside gene matches: 13. Data came from immunoSEQ multiplex PCR; TCRdb stores just in-frame clones and leaves some out. The table has around 310,000 clones, 90% seen once; the top ten hold around 0.93%. The TCR comes from a woman aged 40 to 55 with COVID-19, enrolled during active disease. Source material: peripheral blood. The gene calls are TRBV7-2 and TRBJ2-1; 9 bases are a match to TRBD1. CDR3 nucleotides: TGTGCCAGCAGCTTGGGTTCCGGGACAGGGCGTGATAATGAGCAGTTCTTC. It encodes CASSLGSGTGRDNEQFF.